The 21 T cell receptor beta chains below come from one sample, sequenced in a study of ipilimumab plus nivolumab after autologous stem cell transplantation. Some clones are missing from TCRdb's copy, which holds only in-frame ones; the method was immunoSEQ multiplex PCR. Of around 17,000 clones in the sample, around 68% were seen once. Sequenced here: PBMCs, sampled in a trial of ipilimumab plus nivolumab as post-transplant consolidation. These TCRs come from a male donor with diffuse large B-cell lymphoma.

The CDR3: CASSGGNTGELFF. In nucleotides, the CDR3 is TGTGCCAGCAGTGGAGGGAACACCGGGGAGCTGTTTTTT. The chain joins TRBV6-1 to TRBJ2-2; D is ambiguous. V lost 4 bases and J lost 1, with 4 bases in between. The germline V gene has CDR1 MNHNS and CDR2 SASEGT. The CDR3 sequence is 13 residues long.

J is TRBJ2-2 and V is TRBV7-9; 9 bases are shared with TRBD1. From germline, CDR1 is SEHNR and CDR2 FQNEAQ (reference sequence). The CDR3 has 15 residues. V lost 6 bases to trimming and J lost 6 bases; unmatched junction nucleotides: 8. The CDR3 loop is CASSPTGGAPGELFF. In DNA form, the CDR3 reads TGTGCCAGCAGTCCGACAGGGGGGGCACCCGGGGAGCTGTTTTTT.

Concerning this clone: The same CDR3 can be traced to other DNA sequences in this sample. The V call is TRBV27, the J call TRBJ2-5; D is perhaps TRBD1 (5 bases). CDR1 and CDR2 (germline): MNHEY, SMNVEV (reference sequence). CDR3 length: 13 residues. Trimming shortened V by 5 bases and J by 1 base, and 8 bases separated the two germline ends. The CDR3 sequence is CASSPQGQETQYF. CDR3 in DNA: TGTGCCAGCAGTCCCCAGGGCCAAGAGACCCAGTACTTC.

This chain links TRBV2 with TRBJ1-5; tentative D call: TRBD1 (5 bases). V lost 6 bases to trimming and J lost 0 bases, with 18 bases between them. The germline CDR1 and CDR2 sequences are SNHLY and FYNNEI. The CDR3 sequence is 17 residues long. The CDR3 DNA reads as TGTGCCAGCAGCGGCCCCCCCCGGGGCTATAGCAATCAGCCCCAGCATTTT. Its protein is CASSGPPRGYSNQPQHF.

This clone turned up a few times. This sequence joins TRBV6-1 and TRBJ2-7; D unclear. The CDR3 covers 12 residues. Germline CDR1 is MNHNS and CDR2 is SASEGT. V was cut by 1 base and J by 3 bases, with 4 bases left in between. The chain's CDR3 is CASSEGGYEQYF. The CDR3 DNA is TGTGCCAGCAGTGAAGGCGGCTACGAGCAGTACTTC.

The V call is TRBV29-1, the J call TRBJ1-2; D might be TRBD1 (6 bases). CDR3 size: 14 residues. V lost 4 bases to trimming and J lost 6 bases, with 18 bases between them. From germline, CDR1 is SQVTM and CDR2 ANQGSEA. The CDR3 nucleotides are TGCAGCGTTGCAGGGAACAGGGAAGTGAATGGCTACACCTTC. Its protein is CSVAGNREVNGYTF.

This CDR3 reads CASSLVGIQPQHF. DNA for the CDR3: TGTGCCAGCAGCTTGGTAGGGATTCAGCCCCAGCATTTT. V usage is TRBV5-8 and J usage is TRBJ1-5; D is undetermined. The V end was cut by 0 bases, the J end by 6 bases, with 7 bases between. The CDR3 is 13 residues long. Germline-derived CDR1 and CDR2 are SGHTS and YDEGEE.

This clone has just one count. The rearrangement links TRBV5-4 to TRBJ2-7; TRBD1 agrees at 8 bases. Looked up from germline, CDR1 is SGHNT and CDR2 is YYREEE (reference sequence). This CDR3 is built from 14 residues. J was trimmed by 6 bases and V by 1 base; bases with no gene match: 6. CDR3 in DNA: TGTGCCAGCAGCTTGAGGACAGGGACATCCGAGCAGTACTTC. As protein: CASSLRTGTSEQYF.

This clone has at least ten counts. The chain uses TRBV5-4 and TRBJ2-7; 7 nucleotides align to TRBD1. Germline V lookup: CDR1 SGHNT, CDR2 YYREEE (reference sequence). The J segment lost 7 bases and the V segment lost 2 bases, leaving 9 bases of the junction unmatched. The CDR3 extends over 14 amino acids. In DNA form, the CDR3 reads TGTGCCAGCAGCTTTGACAGGGCCCTCGGGGAGCAGTACTTC. This sequence encodes CASSFDRALGEQYF.

This rearrangement joins TRBV2 to TRBJ2-5; 8 positions match TRBD2. Germline CDR1 SNHLY, CDR2 FYNNEI. Trimming at V came to 10 bases and at J to 3 bases, leaving 10 bases not matched to a gene. This CDR3 is built from 14 residues. The CDR3 sequence: CATSREGGKETQYF. CDR3 DNA sequence: TGTGCCACGAGCCGGGAGGGGGGAAAAGAGACCCAGTACTTC.

The chain couples TRBV7-8 to TRBJ1-1, with a weak D call TRBD1 (5 bases). The CDR3 extends over 15 amino acids. V lost 6 bases and J lost 1, with 15 bases in between. Germline V gene data show CDR1 as SGHVS and CDR2 as FQNEAQ. The CDR3 bases are TGTGCCAGCAGTTTCCTCGCTGGGGCGAACACTGAAGCTTTCTTT. Protein product: CASSFLAGANTEAFF.

This clone showed up just a few times. DNA of the CDR3: TGTGCCAGCGCCGCGACCTCAAAAGAGACTGAAGCTTTCTTT. Its translation is CASAATSKETEAFF. The rearrangement links TRBV18 to TRBJ1-1; no clear D gene. Germline loops: CDR1 KGHSH, CDR2 LQKENI. The length of the CDR3 is 14 residues. With 8 bases removed from V and 5 bases from J, the gap between germline ends came to 18 bases.

This sequence joins TRBV12-5 and TRBJ2-1, with unresolved D. V was clipped by 9 bases and J by 0 bases, with 9 bases between them. The CDR3 length is 13 residues. Per germline, CDR1 LGHNT and CDR2 FRNRAP. The chain's CDR3 is CARLKSSYNEQFF. CDR3 nucleotide sequence: TGTGCTAGGCTAAAGAGCTCCTACAATGAGCAGTTCTTC.

The sample holds one count of this clone. The CDR3 DNA follows: TGTGCCAGCAGTTCACAGGGTTCCGAGACCCAGTACTTC. This sequence encodes CASSSQGSETQYF. V gene TRBV27 combines with J gene TRBJ2-5, with a tentative D call TRBD1 (6 bases). V shed 4 bases and J shed 5 bases, with 11 bases lying between them. Germline values: CDR1 MNHEY, CDR2 SMNVEV (reference sequence). The CDR3 sequence is 13 residues long.

In this sample, this clone turned up once. This chain links TRBV7-8 with TRBJ2-1; tentatively, D is TRBD1 (6 bases). Trimming removed 3 bases from V and 5 bases from J, with 17 bases in between. In germline, CDR1 is SGHVS, CDR2 FQNEAQ. This CDR3 is built from 16 residues. The CDR3 bases are TGTGCCAGCAGCTTGGGTACGGGACATATTAACAATGAGCAGTTCTTC. This codes for CASSLGTGHINNEQFF. Full variable domain (rest looked up from reference TRBV7-8 and TRBJ2-1): GAGVSQSPRYKVAKRGQDVALRCDPISGHVSLFWYQQALGQGPEFLTYFQNEAQLDKSGLPSDRFFAERPEGSVSTLKIQRTQQEDSAVYLCASSLGTGHINNEQFFGPGTRLTVL.

V gene TRBV18 combines with J gene TRBJ2-7, with TRBD1 matching 11 bases. The CDR3 runs 15 residues. V lost 1 base, J lost 6 bases, and 5 bases stayed unmatched. Per germline, CDR1 KGHSH and CDR2 LQKENI. DNA for the CDR3: TGTGCCAGCTCACCACTGGGACAGGGGGGTTCCGAGCAGTACTTC. Residues: CASSPLGQGGSEQYF.

This clone was seen only a few times. V gene TRBV5-4 combines with J gene TRBJ1-5; the D is unclear. The germline V gene has CDR1 SGHNT and CDR2 YYREEE (reference sequence). The CDR3 loop spans 12 amino acids. V lost 0 bases and J 5 bases, leaving 3 bases between the germline ends. CDR3 nucleotides: TGTGCCAGCAGCTTGGACGATCAGCCCCAGCATTTT. It encodes CASSLDDQPQHF.

The CDR3 sequence: CASSPRTDYSGNTIYF. CDR3 in DNA: TGTGCCAGCAGCCCACGGACAGACTACTCTGGAAACACCATATATTTT. This chain links TRBV9 with TRBJ1-3; D may be TRBD1 (6 bases). Trimming stripped 4 bases from V and 0 bases from J, with 14 bases between. This CDR3 has 16 residues. Looked up from germline, CDR1 is SGDLS and CDR2 is YYNGEE.

The table lists this clone with a few counts. This chain joins TRBV9 and TRBJ2-7, with 7 bases that match TRBD2. The CDR3 extends over 12 amino acids. Trimming took 7 bases from V and 3 from J; bases not matched to a gene: 4. The germline V gene encodes CDR1 SGDLS and CDR2 YYNGEE. As DNA, the CDR3 is TGTGCCAGCGGCCCGGGAGGCTACGAGCAGTACTTC. Protein product: CASGPGGYEQYF. The entire variable domain, with the rest obtained from reference TRBV9 and TRBJ2-7, is as follows: DSGVTQTPKHLITATGQRVTLRCSPRSGDLSVYWYQQSLDQGLQFLIQYYNGEERAKGNILERFSAQQFPDLHSELNLSSLELGDSALYFCASGPGGYEQYFGPGTRLTVT.

The gene calls are TRBV11-3 and TRBJ2-2; 7 bases match TRBD1. The CDR3 length is 17 residues. Germline V lookup: CDR1 SGHNT, CDR2 YENEEA. V gave up 5 bases and J gave up 1 base; unmatched junction bases: 10. CDR3 coding DNA: TGTGCCAGCAGCCCGGGACAGCTCAAGGGGAACACCGGGGAGCTGTTTTTT. Protein product: CASSPGQLKGNTGELFF.

The chain carries TRBV5-1 and TRBJ1-4; a possible D gene is TRBD1 (6 bases). The CDR3 contains 14 residues. Trimming pared 5 bases from V and 7 bases from J, leaving 15 bases between. Germline loops: CDR1 SGHRS, CDR2 YFSETQ. CDR3 sequence (DNA): TGCGCCAGCAGAGGCGGGGGCGAAGGTGAAAAACTGTTTTTT. This encodes CASRGGGEGEKLFF. The complete variable domain, with remaining parts taken from reference TRBV5-1 and TRBJ1-4, reads KAGVTQTPRYLIKTRGQQVTLSCSPISGHRSVSWYQQTPGQGLQFLFEYFSETQRNKGNFPGRFSGRQFSNSRSEMNVSTLELGDSALYLCASRGGGEGEKLFFGSGTQLSVL.